This TCR beta chain was recorded in a study of blood T cell repertoires in COVID-19. Study in general: Acute-phase and convalescent COVID-19 samples originated in the United States, Italy and Spain. T cells, B-cell-depleted T cells, or PBMCs supplied cDNA or gDNA.

CDR3 length: 12 amino acids. Between the trimmed V and J ends, which lost 7 bases and 3 bases, there was a span of 7 bases. Per the germline V gene, CDR1 is MGHDK and CDR2 is SYGVNS. Exposed enrollees encountered a COVID-19 case at some point within 2 weeks before study entry. Original data processing: Amplifying reference gene primers gave estimates of nucleated cell counts. TCRdb's table, derived via immunoSEQ multiplex PCR, lists solely in-frame clones and lacks some. V and J calls and clone size follow that table, whereas D and trimming were derived from the DNA. The sample includes about 250,000 clones, 80% to 90% of them seen just once.

This chain connects TRBV25-1 to TRBJ1-3; no clear D gene. What was sequenced was PBMCs or T cells enriched from blood (not recorded which). The receptor comes from a woman aged 40 to 50 who had been exposed to COVID-19. The CDR3 protein is CASTRDGNTIYF. CDR3 bases: TGTGCCAGCACTCGGGATGGAAACACCATATATTTT.